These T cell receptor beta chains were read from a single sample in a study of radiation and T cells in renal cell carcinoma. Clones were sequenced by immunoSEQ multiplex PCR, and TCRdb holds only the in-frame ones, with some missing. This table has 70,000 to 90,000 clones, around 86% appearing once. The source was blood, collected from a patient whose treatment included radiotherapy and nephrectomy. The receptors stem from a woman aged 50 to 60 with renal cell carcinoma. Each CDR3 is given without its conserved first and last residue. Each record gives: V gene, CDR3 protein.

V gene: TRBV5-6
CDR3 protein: ASSPQGRLLANVLT

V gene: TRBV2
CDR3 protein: ASSPGSTEAF

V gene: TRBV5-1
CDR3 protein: ASSGLGTTEQY

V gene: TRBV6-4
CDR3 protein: ASSQSGGAVTDTQY

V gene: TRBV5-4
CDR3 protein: ASTTGLAHFNEQF

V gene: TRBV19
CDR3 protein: ASKQLQRGSGNTIY

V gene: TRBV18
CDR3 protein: ASSPIAGTDQPQH

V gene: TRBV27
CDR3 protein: ASSLSAWGYEQY

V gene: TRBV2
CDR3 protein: ASSEQGKTNYGYT

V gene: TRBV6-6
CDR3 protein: ASRLERTTF

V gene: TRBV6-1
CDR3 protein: ASSPWDSEGEQY

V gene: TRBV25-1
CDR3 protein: ASTPLGEETQY

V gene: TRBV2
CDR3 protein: ASRRAGGLNYNEQF

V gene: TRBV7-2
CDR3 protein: ASSLIDGRGISFYEQY

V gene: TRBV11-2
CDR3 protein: ASSRGLYEQY

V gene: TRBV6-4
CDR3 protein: ASSDRGTQETQY

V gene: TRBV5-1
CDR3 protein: ASTTGGADYGYT

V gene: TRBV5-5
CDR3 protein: ASSLLLTSGNTGELF

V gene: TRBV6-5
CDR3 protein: ASSYSGANSPLH

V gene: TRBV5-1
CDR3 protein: ASSSGLTYEQY

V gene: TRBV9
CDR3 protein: ASSVGTGASGYNEQF

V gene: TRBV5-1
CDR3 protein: ASSSPDRGSGYT

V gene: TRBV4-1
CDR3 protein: ASSQATSGGNQPQH

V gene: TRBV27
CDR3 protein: ASSPLDKNYGYT

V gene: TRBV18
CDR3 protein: ASSPQESSYEQY

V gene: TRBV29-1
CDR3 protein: SVDTEEGAETEAF

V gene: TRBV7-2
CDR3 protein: ASSLSTSTPYEQY

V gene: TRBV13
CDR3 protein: ASSLLLVRRDNYEQY

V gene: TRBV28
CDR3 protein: ASRSSGDTQY

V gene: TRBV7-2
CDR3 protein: ASSPRLRGGTGELF

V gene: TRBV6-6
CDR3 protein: ASSTTSGMNTGELF

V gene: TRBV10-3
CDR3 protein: AIGREVNQPQH

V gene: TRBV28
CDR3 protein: ASSFPKWGANYGYT

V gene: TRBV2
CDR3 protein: ASSAGTGGHEQY

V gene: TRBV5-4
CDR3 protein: ASSLEPGTNYGYT

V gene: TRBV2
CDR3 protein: ASSEEEEQGTQKEYEQY

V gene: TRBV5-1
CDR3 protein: ASSPSSGIGYGYT

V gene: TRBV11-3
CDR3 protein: ASSLGHNEQF

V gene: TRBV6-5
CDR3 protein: ASFRGAGVFYGYT

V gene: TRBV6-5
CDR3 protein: ASSYSHANGGQPQH

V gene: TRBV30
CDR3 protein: AWKGQGYMNTEAF

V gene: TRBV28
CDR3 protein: ASSTLGLAGGPRDTQY

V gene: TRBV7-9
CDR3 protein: ASSSRTGKGEVNQPQH

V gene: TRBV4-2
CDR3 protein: ASSQAIAASTDTQY

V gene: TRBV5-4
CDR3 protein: ASSDVQGGGNTIY

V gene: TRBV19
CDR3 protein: ASSRPGQGNTEAF

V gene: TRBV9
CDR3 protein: ASSVVPGMDTQY

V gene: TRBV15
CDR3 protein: ATSRVRDRTNNEQF

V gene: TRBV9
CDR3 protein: ASSVAPQGRDGELF

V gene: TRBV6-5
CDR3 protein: ASSDTYSGNTIY

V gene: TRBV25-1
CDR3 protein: ASRGGISTDTQY

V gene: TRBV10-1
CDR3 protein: ASSESRADAGNEQY

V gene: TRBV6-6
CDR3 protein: ASSYSVAGEGTQY

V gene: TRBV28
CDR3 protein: ASSLPPDTGELF

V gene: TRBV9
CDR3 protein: ASSEPGPNSPLH